These 2 T cell receptor beta chains came from one sample sequenced in a study of T cell repertoires in cytomegalovirus infection. TCRdb analysed the reads with MiXCR anew, one entry per CDR3 protein. Seen here are fewer than 650,000 distinct CDR3 sequences, almost 40% observed once, and the top ten hold 48%. Antigens for these TCRs are unknown. Here the sequenced sample was cultured PBMCs, taken from culture after CMV antigen stimulation. The receptors here all came from a human donor in good health (CMV status not recorded). Some clones in this sample may be carry-over from other donors' samples.

V gene TRBV29-1 combines with J gene TRBJ1-3; unclear D gene. From germline, CDR1 is SQVTM and CDR2 ANQGSEA. Trimming cost V 4 bases and J 0 bases, with 4 bases left between them. The CDR3 loop spans 12 amino acids. CDR3 in amino acids: CSVVVSGNTIYF. The CDR3 DNA sequence: TGCAGCGTTGTGGTCTCTGGAAACACCATATATTTT.

The sample holds a few counts of this clonotype. The V call is TRBV12-5, the J call TRBJ1-2; D is undetermined. The CDR3 spans 12 residues. Per germline, CDR1 LGHNT and CDR2 FRNRAP. Trimming pared 9 bases from V and 2 bases from J, leaving 10 bases between. The chain's CDR3 is CASSTENYGYTF. The DNA for the CDR3 is TGTGCTAGCTCTACCGAAAACTATGGCTACACCTTC.